This TCR beta chain was captured in a study of OX40 agonist ivuxolimab in advanced cancers. Using immunoSEQ multiplex PCR, the repertoire was profiled, and TCRdb retains in-frame clones only, with some absent. Of roughly 62,000 clones detected, 92% appear once; the ten largest clones hold 0.62%. At cycle 4 day 1, cycle 7 day 1, and baseline, blood was sampled. The CDR3 is 14 residues long. CDR1 is GTSNPN and CDR2 is SVGIG in the germline V gene (reference sequence). The V and J ends lost 3 bases and 2 bases respectively, with 12 bases between them. A note on this clone: The target antigen is unknown.

Findings of the study overall: Among T cells, CD8+ cells averaged more expanded clones than CD4+ cells. CD4+ and CD8+ T cells in blood underwent clonal expansion by week 6 at 0.1 to 3.0 mg/kg.

The clonotype originates from an adult with an advanced solid tumor such as melanoma, head and neck, liver or kidney cancer. The chain combines TRBV30 with TRBJ2-3; tentative D call: TRBD2 (5 bases). The sample in question was CD4+ or CD8+ T cells sorted from blood, obtained in a trial of the OX40 agonist ivuxolimab. The CDR3 nucleotides read TGTGCCTGGAGGAAGAGCGGATCCACAGATACGCAGTATTTT. Amino acid sequence: CAWRKSGSTDTQYF.